The clone carrying this T cell receptor (beta chain) was recorded at least ten times. Antigen: not known. Per the germline V gene, CDR1 is LGHNA and CDR2 is YSLEER. The CDR3 is 15 amino acids. V was clipped by 1 base and J by 0 bases, with 8 bases between them. This sample was included in a study of T cells after yellow fever vaccination. Study-wide points: The secondary response was weaker but peaked faster, day 5 versus 15.

In making TCR cDNA, 5'RACE template switching added a universal primer site and UMIs to it. Each CDR3 protein gets one entry after TCRdb re-called the 5' RACE reads with MiXCR. The sample holds about 30,000 distinct CDR3 sequences, about 4.4% seen once. The TCR was taken from a man aged 25-40 years who received the YFV17D yellow fever vaccine. Sequencing was performed on CD8+ T cells sorted from PBMCs, taken 5 days after the yellow fever booster vaccination. V and J are TRBV4-3 and TRBJ2-3, with D uncertain. CDR3 sequence reads: CASSQGYGSTDTQYF. Written as DNA, the CDR3 is TGCGCCAGCAGCCAAGGTTACGGGAGCACAGATACGCAGTATTTT.